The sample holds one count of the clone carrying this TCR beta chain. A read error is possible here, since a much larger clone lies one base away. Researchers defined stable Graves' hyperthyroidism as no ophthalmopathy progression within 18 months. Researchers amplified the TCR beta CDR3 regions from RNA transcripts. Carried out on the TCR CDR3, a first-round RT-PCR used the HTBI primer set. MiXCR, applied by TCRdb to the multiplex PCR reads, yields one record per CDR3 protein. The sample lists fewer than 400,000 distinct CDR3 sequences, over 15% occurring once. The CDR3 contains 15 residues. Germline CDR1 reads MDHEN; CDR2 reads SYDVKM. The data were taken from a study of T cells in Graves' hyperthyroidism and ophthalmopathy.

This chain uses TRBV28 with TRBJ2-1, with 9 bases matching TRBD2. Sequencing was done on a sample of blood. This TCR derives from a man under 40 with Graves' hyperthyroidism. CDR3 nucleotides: TGTGCCAGCGGTTTAGGCGGGAGGGCCGGAAATGAGCAGTTCTTC. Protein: CASGLGGRAGNEQFF.